This TCR beta chain was captured by sequencing in a study of Tregs in tolerant kidney transplant recipients. Study summary: Recipients received nonmyeloablative bone marrow transplants from related graft donors, with transient mixed chimerism.

With V trimmed by 0 bases and J by 5 bases, 4 bases remained unmatched. CDR1 and CDR2 from the germline V gene are SGHDT and YYEEEE. This CDR3 comprises 15 residues. Remarks on this clone: What it recognizes is unknown.

Findings and limits, study-wide: Nucleotide sequences could not be compared across some patients' samples due to primer changes. Findings come from small patient numbers and require larger validation. This study did not directly address biological reproducibility.

Measured with immunoSEQ multiplex PCR; TCRdb has only the in-frame clones, and not every one. The sample lists under 95,000 clones, 85% to 95% occurring once. The source material was Tregs from blood, sampled before the transplant. The V call is TRBV5-6, the J call TRBJ2-2; TRBD2 matches at 7 bases. This receptor was identified in a human donor who received a combined kidney and bone marrow transplant. The CDR3 sequence is CASSLGLAVTGELFF. In nucleotides, the CDR3 is TGTGCCAGCAGCTTGGGACTAGCCGTAACCGGGGAGCTGTTTTTT.